The source of this T cell receptor beta chain is a study of cytotoxic CD8 clonotypes in ibrutinib-treated CLL. Study-level findings and limits: Investigators sampled sustained-remission and progressing patients at differing times. Public clonotypes, an uncommon group, contracted or remained stable on treatment.

The CDR3 is 14 residues long. V was trimmed by 3 bases and J by 1 base, leaving 9 bases between them. Germline V gene sequence: CDR1 KGHSH, CDR2 LQKENI. The sequencing depth, 1 in 200,000 to 1 in 1 million T cells, was the target. Method: immunoSEQ multiplex PCR; TCRdb's copy keeps in-frame clones and lacks some. The sample yields 200,000 to 250,000 clones, roughly 65% seen once. This clone has a handful of counts. Its antigen remains unknown. Other DNA sequences of this sample code for an identical CDR3. This sequence was found in a human donor with chronic lymphocytic leukemia. This material consisted of PBMCs, taken after 12 months of ibrutinib treatment. This chain links TRBV18 with TRBJ1-1, with D hard to call. The DNA for the CDR3 is TGTGCCAGCTCACCGGGCAGCGCGAACACTGAAGCTTTCTTT. It specifies CASSPGSANTEAFF.